These 10 T cell receptor beta chains were all obtained from the same sample, sequenced in a study of cytomegalovirus exposure and HLA in healthy donors. PCR employed 60 Vbeta and 13 Jbeta primers. Measured with immunoSEQ multiplex PCR; TCRdb has only the in-frame clones, and not every one. Among about 150,000 clones listed, approximately 81% were seen once. Sample: PBMCs. These receptor sequences come from a woman under 30 in good health and CMV-seronegative.

The chain couples TRBV6-5 to TRBJ2-5, with 9 bases identical to TRBD1. The DNA matches TRBJ2-7 better at its end, which makes the J call doubtful. Germline V gives CDR1 MNHEY, CDR2 SVGAGI. The CDR3 has 13 residues. For the CDR3, the DNA is TGTGCCAGCGCCGACAGGGGGACTTACGAGCAGTACTTC. Its protein product is CASADRGTYEQYF.

The V gene is TRBV10-1, the J gene TRBJ1-2, with D hard to call. Germline CDR1 reads WNHNN; CDR2 reads SYGVQD (reference sequence). Trimming stripped 7 bases from V and 0 bases from J, with 18 bases between. The CDR3 totals 16 residues. CDR3 in DNA: TGCGCCAGCACCGAGCGAGACCAAATAGCTAACTATGGCTACACCTTC. It translates to CASTERDQIANYGYTF.

The V and J genes are TRBV5-1 and TRBJ1-1; 7 nucleotides line up with TRBD1. Per germline, CDR1 SGHRS and CDR2 YFSETQ. V trimming: 0 bases; J trimming: 1 base; junction bases outside the gene matches: 3. There are 15 residues in the CDR3. CDR3 loop: CASSLEGGGNTEAFF. CDR3 in DNA: TGCGCCAGCAGCTTGGAAGGGGGCGGGAACACTGAAGCTTTCTTT.

The genes are TRBV28 and TRBJ2-1, with D perhaps matching TRBD2 (7 bases). Between the trimmed V and J ends, which lost 5 bases and 10 bases, there was a span of 12 bases. CDR1 and CDR2 (germline): MDHEN, SYDVKM. This CDR3 is 12 amino acids long. The CDR3 nucleotides are TGTGCCAGCAGTAACAGGGAGGGAGAGCAGTTCTTC. It encodes CASSNREGEQFF.

V usage is TRBV28 and J usage is TRBJ1-4, with a possible D match to TRBD1 (6 bases). The CDR3 loop spans 15 amino acids. Looked up from germline, CDR1 is MDHEN and CDR2 is SYDVKM. Trimming left V 6 bases short and J 4 bases short, with 15 bases between. The chain's CDR3 is CASSIRGAVNEKLFF. As DNA, the CDR3 is TGTGCCAGCAGCATCCGGGGGGCCGTTAATGAAAAACTGTTTTTT.

The chain links TRBV29-1 to TRBJ2-5; 7 bases are shared with TRBD2. V lost 5 bases, J lost 1 base, and 7 bases stayed unmatched. Germline loops: CDR1 SQVTM, CDR2 ANQGSEA. This CDR3 has 14 residues. The DNA of the CDR3 is TGCAGCGTTCCCGGGGGAGGGAGCCAAGAGACCCAGTACTTC. Amino acids: CSVPGGGSQETQYF.

As to this clone: Other nucleotide sequences from this sample produce the same CDR3. The chain uses TRBV10-1 and TRBJ1-2; 9 nucleotides agree with TRBD1. The germline CDR1 and CDR2 sequences are WNHNN and SYGVQD (reference sequence). The length of the CDR3 is 13 residues. V shed 6 bases and J 5 bases; nucleotides not matched to a gene: 4. In DNA form, the CDR3 reads TGCGCCAGCAGCTCTGGACAGGGGTATGGCTACACCTTC. This gives the protein CASSSGQGYGYTF.

The chain uses TRBV7-2 and TRBJ1-2; 7 nucleotides agree with TRBD1. The CDR3 covers 15 residues. The ends lost 5 bases at V and 7 bases at J; junction bases unmatched: 13. CDR1 is SGHTA and CDR2 is FQGNSA in the germline V gene. The CDR3 DNA is TGTGCCAGCAGCCTATACCGAAGACAGGGCTCTGGCTACACCTTC. This gives the protein CASSLYRRQGSGYTF.

CDR3 region: CASSEDAGSNQPQHF. CDR3 in DNA: TGTGCCAGCAGTGAAGACGCAGGCAGCAATCAGCCCCAGCATTTT. The chain is built from TRBV6-1 and TRBJ1-5; D uncertain. Deletions cut 1 base from V and 1 base from J, with 8 bases between. This CDR3 has 15 residues. The V gene's germline CDR1 is MNHNS and CDR2 SASEGT.

This clone was seen more than once but under ten times. The V and J genes are TRBV6-6 and TRBJ2-1; possibly TRBD2 for D (6 bases). This CDR3 is 15 amino acids long. Trimming pared 5 bases from V and 0 bases from J, leaving 11 bases between. Germline assignment: CDR1 MNHNY and CDR2 SVGAGI (reference sequence). The CDR3 reads CASSVSGSSYNEQFF. DNA of the CDR3: TGTGCCAGCAGTGTTAGCGGCAGCTCCTACAATGAGCAGTTCTTC.